The clone carrying this TCR beta chain was detected a few times. The CDR3 length is 14 residues. Germline assignment: CDR1 SEHNR and CDR2 FQNEAQ (reference sequence). V was trimmed by 10 bases and J by 1 base, leaving 13 bases between them. The data stem from a study of T cell changes during pregnancy in multiple sclerosis. Using immunoSEQ multiplex PCR, the repertoire was profiled, and TCRdb retains in-frame clones only, with some absent. Of around 35,000 clones listed, approximately 92% were seen once; the top ten hold about 1.3%. The sample consisted of PBMCs (not recorded whether the cells were cultured). This TCR derives from a female donor with multiple sclerosis, enrolled in a pregnancy study. V gene TRBV7-9 combines with J gene TRBJ2-2, with D perhaps TRBD1 or TRBD2 (6 bases each). This CDR3 is CATEGGRNTGELFF. Here the CDR3 DNA reads TGTGCCACCGAGGGGGGCCGGAACACCGGGGAGCTGTTTTTT.